The text below deals with one TCR beta chain. The record originates from a study of T-cell memory formation after mild COVID-19. The germline gives CDR1 LNHNV, CDR2 YYDKDF (reference sequence). The V segment lost 2 bases and the J segment 2 bases; nucleotides outside the gene matches: 5. The CDR3 covers 16 residues. 5'RACE primed at constant segments yielded TCR alpha and TCR beta cDNA libraries bearing sample barcodes and UMIs. MiXCR was run by TCRdb on the 5' RACE reads, yielding one entry per CDR3 protein. Among approximately 60,000 distinct CDR3 sequences, 9.3% were seen once, and the ten largest hold around 1.2%.

The receptor was derived from a man younger than 30 who had mild COVID-19 (a few samples of this study predate the infection). Cell type and time point are not known. The specimen sequenced was PBMCs or a T cell subset sorted from them (not recorded which). The chain couples TRBV15 to TRBJ2-5; TRBD1 matches 10 bases. This CDR3 reads CATSRLLGQGQETQYF. The CDR3 nucleotides are TGTGCCACCAGCAGACTCCTGGGACAGGGGCAAGAGACCCAGTACTTC.